A single sample is the source of the 5 T cell receptor beta chains below, sequenced in a study of cytomegalovirus exposure and HLA in healthy donors. The study ran its PCR with 60 Vbeta and 13 Jbeta primers. Only in-frame clones appear in the TCRdb table, and some are missing; sequencing was by immunoSEQ multiplex PCR. The table includes 200,000 or so clones, approximately 80% detected once. Input material: PBMCs. These receptors came from a man aged 40-55 years in good health and CMV-seronegative.

For this clone: This same CDR3 is encoded by further DNA sequences in the sample. This chain connects TRBV9 to TRBJ2-7; unclear D gene. Germline CDR1 reads SGDLS; CDR2 reads YYNGEE. This CDR3 comprises 14 residues. Trimming took off 0 bases at V and 2 bases at J, with 9 bases between the two ends. The CDR3 reads CASSVGGRAYEQYF. In DNA form, the CDR3 reads TGTGCCAGCAGCGTAGGAGGTCGCGCCTACGAGCAGTACTTC. The variable domain in full, with the rest retrieved from reference TRBV9 and TRBJ2-7, is DSGVTQTPKHLITATGQRVTLRCSPRSGDLSVYWYQQSLDQGLQFLIQYYNGEERAKGNILERFSAQQFPDLHSELNLSSLELGDSALYFCASSVGGRAYEQYFGPGTRLTVT.

The chain carries TRBV29-1 and TRBJ1-2; 7 bases line up with TRBD1. The CDR3 extends over 11 amino acids. Germline CDR1 is SQVTM and CDR2 is ANQGSEA. The CDR3 DNA sequence: TGCAGTACCGGGACAGCCTATGGCTACACCTTC. Translated: CSTGTAYGYTF.

A few counts support this clone. This chain joins TRBV19 and TRBJ2-2; D is uncertain. Germline lookup yields CDR1 LNHDA and CDR2 SQIVND (reference sequence). The CDR3 length is 15 residues. V dropped 5 bases and J dropped 6 bases, with 16 bases sitting between them. CDR3 coding DNA: TGTGCCAGTAGTGCCCTAGATGGGTTTTCCGGGGAGCTGTTTTTT. Translation gives CASSALDGFSGELFF.

V is TRBV18 and J is TRBJ1-1, with TRBD1 identical over 7 bases. The V and J ends lost 4 bases and 0 bases, in that order; junction bases with no gene match: 5. Per germline, CDR1 KGHSH and CDR2 LQKENI. The CDR3 has 15 residues. The CDR3 region is CASSLQTGLNTEAFF. The DNA for the CDR3 is TGTGCCAGCTCACTTCAGACAGGGTTGAACACTGAAGCTTTCTTT.

The chain employs TRBV19 and TRBJ1-5, with D perhaps TRBD1 (6 bases). The germline CDR1 and CDR2 sequences are LNHDA and SQIVND (reference sequence). V lost 8 bases and J 3 bases, leaving 14 bases between the germline ends. The CDR3 is 14 residues long. CDR3 DNA: TGTGCCAGTTCCGGAAGGGGGAACAATCAGCCCCAGCATTTT. Amino acids: CASSGRGNNQPQHF.